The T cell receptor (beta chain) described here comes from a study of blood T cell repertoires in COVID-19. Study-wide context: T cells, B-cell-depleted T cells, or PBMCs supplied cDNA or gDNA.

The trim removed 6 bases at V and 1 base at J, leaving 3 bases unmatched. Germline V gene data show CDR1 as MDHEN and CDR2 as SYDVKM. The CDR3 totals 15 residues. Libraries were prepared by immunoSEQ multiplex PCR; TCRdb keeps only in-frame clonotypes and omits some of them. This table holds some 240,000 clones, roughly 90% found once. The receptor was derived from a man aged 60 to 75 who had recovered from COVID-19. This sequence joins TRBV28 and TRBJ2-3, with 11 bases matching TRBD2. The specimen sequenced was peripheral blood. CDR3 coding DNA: TGTGCCAGCAGCCGGGGACTAGCGGGCACAGATACGCAGTATTTT. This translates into CASSRGLAGTDTQYF.